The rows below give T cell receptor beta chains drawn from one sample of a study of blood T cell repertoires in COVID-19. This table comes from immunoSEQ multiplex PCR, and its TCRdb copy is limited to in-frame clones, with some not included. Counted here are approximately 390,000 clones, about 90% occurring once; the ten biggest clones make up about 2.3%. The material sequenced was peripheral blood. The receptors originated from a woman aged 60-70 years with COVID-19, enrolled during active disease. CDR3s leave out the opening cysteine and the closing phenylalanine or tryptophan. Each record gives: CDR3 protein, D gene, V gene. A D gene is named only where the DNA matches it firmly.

ASSLSRPGQGTGELF	TRBD1	TRBV7-3
ASSGGTTNTGELF	NA	TRBV10-2
ASSEGVSPRETQY	NA	TRBV6-1
ASSTTGQPYEQY	TRBD1	TRBV19
ASSQTGTGGNEQF	TRBD1	TRBV4-1
ASSYSSGGRDTQY	TRBD2	TRBV6-6
ASSWPARNYGYT	NA	TRBV5-1
ASSYSSVGYGYT	NA	TRBV6-5
ASSSQQGNSYNEQF	TRBD1	TRBV11-2
ASSTPGQGIDGYT	TRBD1	TRBV6-1
SVDTGGPGETQY	TRBD2	TRBV29-1
ASGGRGVQPQH	NA	TRBV19
ASSPGQLYYEQY	NA	TRBV5-1
ASSFTSGAYNEQF	TRBD2	TRBV5-4
ASSQDRRQGGTEAF	TRBD1	TRBV3-1/TRBV3-2
ASSEAGRTDTQY	NA	TRBV2
ASSIKQAANYGYT	NA	TRBV19
ASSHMSAGFNQPQH	NA	TRBV19
ASSSTRNTIY	NA	TRBV28
ASSLDVAGLGTDTQY	TRBD2	TRBV5-1
ASSPQSGGDNQPQH	NA	TRBV18
ASRTNMNTEAF	NA	TRBV3-1/TRBV3-2
ASSLPGQGPFEAF	TRBD1	TRBV14
ASSLENRLNTEAF	NA	TRBV7-8
ASSPGDSPEAF	TRBD1	TRBV12-3/TRBV12-4
ASSKHSYEQY	NA	TRBV6-6
ASSSQGQGFETQY	TRBD1	TRBV5-1
ASSLEGGTSTEAF	NA	TRBV7-2
AIGGLADNEQF	TRBD2	TRBV10-3
ASSRTGSYEQY	TRBD1	TRBV6-2/TRBV6-3
ASSQDWGGNTRNTIY	NA	TRBV4-2
ATSRTISGNQETQY	TRBD2	TRBV15
ASSLGLGTNTEAF	NA	TRBV11-2